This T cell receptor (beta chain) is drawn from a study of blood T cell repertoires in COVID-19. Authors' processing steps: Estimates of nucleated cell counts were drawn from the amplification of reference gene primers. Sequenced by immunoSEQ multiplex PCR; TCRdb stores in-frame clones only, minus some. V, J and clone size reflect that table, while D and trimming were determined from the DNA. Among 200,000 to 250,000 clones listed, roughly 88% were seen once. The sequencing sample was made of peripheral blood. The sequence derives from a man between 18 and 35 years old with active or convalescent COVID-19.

The CDR3 region has the DNA TGTGCCAGCAGTTACAGCGGGGTTGGGAACGAAGCTTTCTTT. It is translated as CASSYSGVGNEAFF. V and J are TRBV6-2 or TRBV6-3 and TRBJ1-1; D gene unclear. Trimming stripped 2 bases from V and 8 bases from J, with 15 bases between. Germline V gives CDR1 MNHEY, CDR2 SVGEGT. This CDR3 region has 14 residues.